The 23 T cell receptor beta chains below come from one sample, sequenced in a study of T cell repertoires in cytomegalovirus infection. These receptors have no known antigen. TCRdb redid the calling of the reads with MiXCR, one entry per CDR3 protein. Here the sample spans tens of thousands of distinct CDR3 sequences, 15% to 25% being singletons. This sample comprised CD8+ T cells from cultured PBMCs, obtained from culture after CMV antigen stimulation. These TCRs come from a human donor in good health (CMV status not recorded). Some clones in this sample may be carry-over from other donors' samples.

V gene TRBV12-5 combines with J gene TRBJ2-5; D gene unclear. The CDR3 sequence is 12 residues long. Per the germline V gene, CDR1 is LGHNT and CDR2 is FRNRAP. Trimming left V 0 bases short and J 6 bases short, with 5 bases between. CDR3 amino acids: CASGLVGQTQYF. The CDR3 coding sequence is TGTGCTAGTGGTTTGGTAGGGCAGACCCAGTACTTC.

This chain uses TRBV20-1 with TRBJ1-2; possible D gene TRBD1, 5 bases. The germline CDR1 and CDR2 sequences are DFQATT and SNEGSKA (reference sequence). CDR3 length equals 13 residues. V gave up 2 bases and J gave up 8 bases, with 15 bases separating them. DNA for the CDR3: TGCAGTGCTAGAACCAGGGACTTGGTAGGCTACACCTTC. Translating it yields CSARTRDLVGYTF.

The V call is TRBV7-9, the J call TRBJ1-2, with D hard to call. V lost 3 bases and J 7 bases, leaving 9 bases between the germline ends. CDR3 length equals 12 residues. In germline, CDR1 is SEHNR, CDR2 FQNEAQ (reference sequence). The CDR3 coding sequence is TGTGCCAGCAGCTTGGGAGTTTCTGGCTACACCTTC. This gives the protein CASSLGVSGYTF.

V is TRBV6-6 and J is TRBJ2-7; 10 positions match TRBD1. Germline CDR1 is MNHNY and CDR2 is SVGAGI (reference sequence). The ends lost 2 bases at V and 3 bases at J; junction bases unmatched: 13. The CDR3 is 18 residues long. This chain's CDR3 is CASSYDSPARTGGYEQYF. Here the CDR3 DNA reads TGTGCCAGCAGTTACGATAGCCCTGCGCGGACAGGGGGCTACGAGCAGTACTTC.

This clonotype was picked up a small number of times. The gene calls are TRBV6-1 and TRBJ1-5, with a possible D match to TRBD1 (6 bases). The V and J ends lost 3 bases and 7 bases respectively, with 13 bases between them. Germline CDR1 is MNHNS and CDR2 is SASEGT. The CDR3 has 14 amino acids. In DNA form, the CDR3 reads TGTGCCAGCAGTGACCCTGGGGGCCGGCAGCCCCAGCATTTT. Encoded protein: CASSDPGGRQPQHF.

V gene TRBV10-3 combines with J gene TRBJ1-1; D is ambiguous. Trimming pared 2 bases from V and 1 base from J, leaving 5 bases between. Per germline, CDR1 ENHRY and CDR2 SYGVKD. The CDR3 has 13 amino acids. The CDR3 protein is CAISENTNTEAFF. The CDR3 DNA follows: TGTGCCATCAGTGAGAACACGAACACTGAAGCTTTCTTT.

The CDR3 reads CASSIGRASYEQYF. The CDR3 nucleotides are TGTGCCAGCAGCATTGGACGGGCATCCTACGAGCAGTACTTC. The V gene is TRBV7-6, the J gene TRBJ2-7; no clear D. Trimming stripped 5 bases from V and 1 base from J, with 12 bases between. The CDR3 is made up of 14 amino acids. From germline, CDR1 is SGHVS and CDR2 FNYEAQ. The variable domain in full, completed from reference TRBV7-6 and TRBJ2-7, reads GAGVSQSPRYKVTKRGQDVALRCDPISGHVSLYWYRQALGQGPEFLTYFNYEAQQDKSGLPNDRFSAERPEGSISTLTIQRTEQRDSAMYRCASSIGRASYEQYFGPGTRLTVT.

A few counts support this clonotype. The chain uses TRBV6-2 or TRBV6-3 and TRBJ2-2; TRBD1 is a possible D gene (6 bases). Germline V CDR1 and CDR2: MNHEY, SVGEGT. The CDR3 length is 15 residues. The V end was cut by 0 bases, the J end by 4 bases, with 9 bases between. The CDR3 is CASSYSVDSTGELFF. CDR3 bases: TGTGCCAGCAGTTACTCCGTGGACAGCACCGGGGAGCTGTTTTTT.

This clonotype was seen more than once but under ten times. This CDR3 is CASSLAPQHEQFF. In DNA, the CDR3 is TGTGCCAGCAGCTTAGCGCCCCAGCACGAGCAGTTCTTC. V is TRBV7-8 and J is TRBJ2-1; D gene ambiguous. The germline gives CDR1 SGHVS, CDR2 FQNEAQ. Deletions cut 0 bases from V and 10 bases from J, with 10 bases between. The CDR3 runs to 13 residues.

The rearrangement joins TRBV10-3 to TRBJ2-1; 7 bases line up with TRBD2. Looked up from germline, CDR1 is ENHRY and CDR2 is SYGVKD. The CDR3 runs 13 residues. V dropped 10 bases and J dropped 8; count of bases not matched to a gene: 11. The CDR3 sequence: CATQPGTKYEQFF. Written as DNA, the CDR3 is TGTGCCACCCAGCCTGGGACTAAATATGAGCAGTTCTTC.

The rearrangement joins TRBV27 to TRBJ2-1; D may be TRBD2 (6 bases). V dropped 1 base and J dropped 3 bases, with 10 bases sitting between them. The CDR3 totals 15 residues. Germline CDR1 is MNHEY and CDR2 is SMNVEV (reference sequence). Written as DNA, the CDR3 is TGTGCCAGCAGTTTATACGGGGGAAACTACAATGAGCAGTTCTTC. Its translation: CASSLYGGNYNEQFF.

There are a few counts of this clonotype. The chain joins TRBV7-8 to TRBJ2-5; D might be TRBD1 or TRBD2, each matching 5 bases. V lost 0 bases and J 2 bases, leaving 16 bases between the germline ends. Looked up from germline, CDR1 is SGHVS and CDR2 is FQNEAQ. This CDR3 region has 17 residues. CDR3 sequence: CASSLAGDFYFQETQYF. The CDR3 DNA reads TGTGCCAGCAGCTTAGCGGGGGATTTTTACTTTCAAGAGACCCAGTACTTC.

This clonotype has a handful of counts. This rearrangement joins TRBV7-9 to TRBJ2-1, with 7 nucleotides matching TRBD2. V lost 7 bases, J lost 4 bases, and 10 bases stayed unmatched. The germline gives CDR1 SEHNR, CDR2 FQNEAQ (reference sequence). The CDR3 sequence is 15 residues long. CDR3 sequence reads: CASTPPAGKYNEQFF. DNA of the CDR3: TGTGCCAGCACCCCTCCAGCGGGGAAGTACAATGAGCAGTTCTTC.

The chain couples TRBV7-2 to TRBJ2-3; 9 nucleotides agree with TRBD2. V shed 2 bases and J 1 base; nucleotides not matched to a gene: 7. This CDR3 is built from 17 residues. Germline CDR1 SGHTA, CDR2 FQGNSA. The CDR3 DNA reads as TGTGCCAGCAGCTTATTTGCTAGCGGGGAGCGCACAGATACGCAGTATTTT. It translates to CASSLFASGERTDTQYF.

The rearrangement uses TRBV12-3 or TRBV12-4 and TRBJ2-3; possible D gene TRBD1, 6 bases. The CDR3 runs to 17 residues. With 6 bases removed from V and 4 bases from J, the gap between germline ends came to 23 bases. This CDR3 reads CASSPPSGVGPSDTQYF. The CDR3 bases are TGTGCCAGCAGCCCCCCATCAGGGGTGGGCCCCTCAGATACGCAGTATTTT.

This chain joins TRBV7-8 and TRBJ2-1, with 7 nucleotides matching TRBD2. CDR1 is SGHVS, CDR2 FQNEAQ, per germline. The ends lost 5 bases at V and 0 bases at J; junction bases unmatched: 13. CDR3 length equals 18 residues. The CDR3: CASSLPSGPTSSYNEQFF. The CDR3 DNA reads as TGTGCCAGCAGCCTGCCTAGCGGACCGACTAGCTCCTACAATGAGCAGTTCTTC. Combining the CDR3 with reference TRBV7-8 and TRBJ2-1 gives the whole variable domain GAGVSQSPRYKVAKRGQDVALRCDPISGHVSLFWYQQALGQGPEFLTYFQNEAQLDKSGLPSDRFFAERPEGSVSTLKIQRTQQEDSAVYLCASSLPSGPTSSYNEQFFGPGTRLTVL.

Only a few counts were recorded for this clonotype. The rearrangement uses TRBV6-2 or TRBV6-3 and TRBJ2-7; 8 bases are shared with TRBD2. Germline lookup yields CDR1 MNHEY and CDR2 SVGEGT. This CDR3 has 14 amino acids. V was clipped by 3 bases and J by 3 bases; unmatched bases: 4. The CDR3 sequence: CASSYRTSFYEQYF. The DNA for the CDR3 is TGTGCCAGCAGTTATCGGACTAGCTTCTACGAGCAGTACTTC.

The sample holds a few counts of this clonotype. The V gene is TRBV7-9, the J gene TRBJ2-7; possibly TRBD1 for D (5 bases). The CDR3 length is 14 residues. CDR1 is SEHNR, CDR2 FQNEAQ, per germline (reference sequence). Deletions cut 1 base from V and 5 bases from J, with 12 bases between. CDR3 loop: CASSLDQGAHEQYF. Here the CDR3 DNA reads TGTGCCAGCAGCTTAGACCAGGGTGCCCACGAGCAGTACTTC.

The chain carries TRBV6-5 and TRBJ1-2; D unresolved. The germline V gene encodes CDR1 MNHEY and CDR2 SVGAGI. Trimming took 9 bases from V and 4 from J, leaving 9 bases between them. CDR3 length equals 11 residues. The CDR3 loop is CASTGGYGYTF. For the CDR3, the DNA is TGTGCCAGTACGGGCGGCTATGGCTACACCTTC.

This chain uses TRBV7-8 with TRBJ2-3; D is unclear. The CDR3 extends over 14 amino acids. Germline values: CDR1 SGHVS, CDR2 FQNEAQ. V lost 5 bases to trimming and J lost 1 base, with 10 bases between them. CDR3 nucleotide sequence: TGTGCCAGCAGCCCCCCGGGCGGCACAGATACGCAGTATTTT. This gives the protein CASSPPGGTDTQYF.

This clonotype was recorded at least ten times. The rearrangement uses TRBV7-2 and TRBJ2-7, with D unclear. Germline loops: CDR1 SGHTA, CDR2 FQGNSA. The CDR3 spans 14 residues. Trimming removed 0 bases at V and 0 bases at J, with 6 bases between. The CDR3 DNA reads as TGTGCCAGCAGCTTAGCCTCCAGCTCCTACGAGCAGTACTTC. It specifies CASSLASSSYEQYF.

The chain recombines TRBV7-4 with TRBJ1-4, with D unclear. Germline CDR1 SGHVT, CDR2 SQSDAQ. The CDR3 contains 14 residues. V was clipped by 5 bases and J by 3 bases, with 10 bases between them. CDR3 amino acids: CASSQQGANEKLFF. CDR3 nucleotide sequence: TGTGCCAGCAGCCAACAAGGAGCTAATGAAAAACTGTTTTTT.

The rearrangement links TRBV7-2 to TRBJ1-5; D may be TRBD1 (6 bases). The V gene lost 2 bases and the J gene lost 3 bases, with 8 bases spanning the gap. The CDR3 contains 14 residues. Germline V lookup: CDR1 SGHTA, CDR2 FQGNSA. For the CDR3, the DNA is TGTGCCAGCAGCTTAAACAGGGACAATCAGCCCCAGCATTTT. Protein product: CASSLNRDNQPQHF.